This entry features one T cell receptor beta chain sequence. CDR1 and CDR2 (germline): LGHNA, YNFKEQ. The length of the CDR3 is 16 residues. V was cut by 1 base and J by 7 bases, with 17 bases left in between. A second PCR, run for about 7 to 11 cycles, used a sample-barcoded 5' primer plus a J-beta primer mix. Using its own MiXCR run on the 5' RACE reads, TCRdb lists one record per CDR3 protein. This sample yields 550,000 to 650,000 distinct CDR3 sequences, of which roughly a quarter are seen a single time; about 3.3% belongs to the top ten. The data were obtained in a study of blood T cells in healthy people across ages. PBMCs were isolated at a quantity of at least 6 million per sample. These records were also assigned to another study, of T cells of mothers and their children. From that report: Primer M1S, used in the second PCR, introduced sample barcodes and 2-4 random nucleotides. Mother-child pairs who were related displayed a slightly higher overlap than unrelated pairs, a difference that was non-significant.

Sequencing was done on a sample of blood. The chain recombines TRBV4-2 with TRBJ2-1, with D tentatively TRBD1 (6 bases). The source is a boy between 2 and 10 years old in good health. This chain's CDR3 is CASSQVSVGARNEQFF. For the CDR3, the DNA is TGTGCCAGCAGCCAAGTTTCGGTGGGGGCTCGGAATGAGCAGTTCTTC.